Listed below are T cell receptor beta chains from one sample, sequenced in a study of cytomegalovirus exposure and HLA in healthy donors. The table came from immunoSEQ multiplex PCR; TCRdb's copy has only in-frame clones and leaves some out. The data contain 150,000 to 200,000 clones, 86% of them seen just once; the ten biggest clones take up about 1.5%. The specimen sequenced was PBMCs. The receptors shown here come from a woman under 30 in good health and CMV-seronegative. CDR3s include the opening cysteine and the closing phenylalanine or tryptophan. Each record gives: V gene, clone size, D gene, J gene, CDR3 DNA, CDR3 protein. A D gene is named only where the DNA matches it firmly. Size is omitted from some rows. Given values are once, few, many or a class for expanded clones.

v_gene: TRBV4-2; abundance: .; d_gene: TRBD1; j_gene: TRBJ1-2; CDR3nt: TGTGCCAGCAGCCAAGTTGGTGCGGGACAGCAAAACTATGGCTACACCTTC; CDR3aa: CASSQVGAGQQNYGYTF
v_gene: TRBV5-8; abundance: once; d_gene: TRBD1; j_gene: TRBJ1-6; CDR3nt: TGTGCCAGCAGCTTGGGGACAGGGTTCGGTTCACCCCTCCACTTT; CDR3aa: CASSLGTGFGSPLHF
v_gene: TRBV16; abundance: .; d_gene: TRBD1; j_gene: TRBJ1-1; CDR3nt: TGTGCCAGCAGCCAATCGGGGACAGGGAGGGCTGAAGCTTTCTTT; CDR3aa: CASSQSGTGRAEAFF
v_gene: TRBV5-1; abundance: .; d_gene: .; j_gene: TRBJ1-6; CDR3nt: TGCGCCAGCAGCGGATCGGGGTTGGTTGGCTCACCCCTCCACTTT; CDR3aa: CASSGSGLVGSPLHF
v_gene: TRBV27; abundance: once; d_gene: .; j_gene: TRBJ1-5; CDR3nt: TGTGCCAGCAGTTTGGGCCCCCCTACAGGGCTCGGGAATCAGCCCCAGCATTTT; CDR3aa: CASSLGPPTGLGNQPQHF
v_gene: TRBV29-1; abundance: .; d_gene: TRBD1; j_gene: TRBJ1-3; CDR3nt: TGCAGCGTCGACACGGGACAGGGGGCTGGAAACACCATATATTTT; CDR3aa: CSVDTGQGAGNTIYF
v_gene: TRBV5-4; abundance: once; d_gene: TRBD2; j_gene: TRBJ2-7; CDR3nt: TGTGCCAGCAGCTCCGGGACTAGCGGGTACCCCTACGAGCAGTACTTC; CDR3aa: CASSSGTSGYPYEQYF
v_gene: TRBV19; abundance: .; d_gene: .; j_gene: TRBJ1-2; CDR3nt: TGTGCCAGTCAGGCTACCTACATGAACTATGGCTACACCTTC; CDR3aa: CASQATYMNYGYTF
v_gene: TRBV5-1; abundance: .; d_gene: TRBD2; j_gene: TRBJ2-4; CDR3nt: TGCGCCAGCAGCTCCTTCCCAAGCGGGAGTTCTCAAAACATTCAGTACTTC; CDR3aa: CASSSFPSGSSQNIQYF
v_gene: TRBV15; abundance: .; d_gene: TRBD1; j_gene: TRBJ1-4; CDR3nt: TGTGCCACCAGCAGAGTTTGGACAGGGAATGCGATAAATGAAAAACTGTTTTTT; CDR3aa: CATSRVWTGNAINEKLFF
v_gene: TRBV11-2; abundance: .; d_gene: .; j_gene: TRBJ1-2; CDR3nt: TGTGCCAGCAGCTTAGAGCAGGGTTCGGGTGGCTACACCTTC; CDR3aa: CASSLEQGSGGYTF
v_gene: TRBV9; abundance: .; d_gene: TRBD1; j_gene: TRBJ2-7; CDR3nt: TGTGCCAGCAGCCCGACAGGGCTACCTACCTACGAGCAGTACTTC; CDR3aa: CASSPTGLPTYEQYF
v_gene: TRBV6-4; abundance: .; d_gene: TRBD1; j_gene: TRBJ1-1; CDR3nt: TGTGCCAGCAGTGACGGGGACAGTATGAACACTGAAGCTTTCTTT; CDR3aa: CASSDGDSMNTEAFF
v_gene: TRBV19; abundance: .; d_gene: .; j_gene: TRBJ1-1; CDR3nt: TGTGCCAGTAGTATCCACTCGAAAAATGAAGCTTTCTTT; CDR3aa: CASSIHSKNEAFF
v_gene: TRBV27; abundance: .; d_gene: TRBD1; j_gene: TRBJ2-1; CDR3nt: TGTGCCAGCAGCCCTTCCCGGGACAGGGGGCCTGAGCAGTTCTTC; CDR3aa: CASSPSRDRGPEQFF
v_gene: TRBV30; abundance: .; d_gene: TRBD1; j_gene: TRBJ1-2; CDR3nt: TGTGCCTGGAGTTCTTCCGGGACAGGGGGCTATGGCTACACCTTC; CDR3aa: CAWSSSGTGGYGYTF
v_gene: TRBV5-1; abundance: .; d_gene: .; j_gene: TRBJ1-2; CDR3nt: TGCGCCAGCAGCTTGCGGGAGGCCCAGGGGGGCTACACCTTC; CDR3aa: CASSLREAQGGYTF
v_gene: TRBV5-5; abundance: .; d_gene: TRBD1; j_gene: TRBJ1-5; CDR3nt: TGTGCCAGCAGCCCATTCCCGACAGGGCGGAATCAGCCCCAGCATTTT; CDR3aa: CASSPFPTGRNQPQHF
v_gene: TRBV27; abundance: once; d_gene: .; j_gene: TRBJ2-3; CDR3nt: TGTGCCAGCAGTTTAGCTTTGGATTCGGACTTCACAGATACGCAGTATTTT; CDR3aa: CASSLALDSDFTDTQYF
v_gene: TRBV9; abundance: .; d_gene: TRBD2; j_gene: TRBJ2-5; CDR3nt: TGTGCCAGCAGCGTATTTGCGGGGGGGCGAGAGACCCAGTACTTC; CDR3aa: CASSVFAGGRETQYF
v_gene: TRBV6-1; abundance: .; d_gene: .; j_gene: TRBJ2-5; CDR3nt: TGTGCCAGCAGTGAAGCGCTGTTAGGCGGGAAAGAGACCCAGTACTTC; CDR3aa: CASSEALLGGKETQYF
v_gene: TRBV5-4; abundance: .; d_gene: TRBD2; j_gene: TRBJ2-7; CDR3nt: TGTGCCAGCAGCTTGGGGGGGACTAGCGGTACCTACGAGCAGTACTTC; CDR3aa: CASSLGGTSGTYEQYF
v_gene: TRBV4-2; abundance: .; d_gene: TRBD2; j_gene: TRBJ2-7; CDR3nt: TGTGCCAGCAGCCCCCAGACTAGCGGCACCACCTACGAGCAGTACTTC; CDR3aa: CASSPQTSGTTYEQYF
v_gene: TRBV7-7; abundance: once; d_gene: .; j_gene: TRBJ2-1; CDR3nt: TGTGCCAGCATCCTGAGCGAGAGCTCCTACAATGAGCAGTTCTTC; CDR3aa: CASILSESSYNEQFF
v_gene: TRBV6-5; abundance: .; d_gene: .; j_gene: TRBJ1-1; CDR3nt: TGTGCCAGCAGTTATAAGGGGTTGAACACTGAAGCTTTCTTT; CDR3aa: CASSYKGLNTEAFF
v_gene: TRBV5-5; abundance: .; d_gene: .; j_gene: TRBJ2-3; CDR3nt: TGTGCCAGCAGCCAGTACGATTCAGATACGCAGTATTTT; CDR3aa: CASSQYDSDTQYF
v_gene: TRBV6-1; abundance: .; d_gene: .; j_gene: TRBJ1-2; CDR3nt: TGTGCCAGCTTGGTCGGGGGAACCTTCTATGGCTACACCTTC; CDR3aa: CASLVGGTFYGYTF
v_gene: TRBV29-1; abundance: .; d_gene: TRBD1; j_gene: TRBJ2-2; CDR3nt: TGCAGCTCAACCGGGACAGGGGTCACCGGGGAGCTGTTTTTT; CDR3aa: CSSTGTGVTGELFF
v_gene: TRBV6-1; abundance: .; d_gene: .; j_gene: TRBJ1-2; CDR3nt: TGTGCCAGCACCGAGGGGGGAGGGGACTATGGCTACACCTTC; CDR3aa: CASTEGGGDYGYTF
v_gene: TRBV29-1; abundance: .; d_gene: .; j_gene: TRBJ2-2; CDR3nt: TGCAGCGTTGAACGGGACTCCGCCGGGGAGCTGTTTTTT; CDR3aa: CSVERDSAGELFF
v_gene: TRBV5-1; abundance: .; d_gene: .; j_gene: TRBJ1-3; CDR3nt: TGCGCCAGCAGCTTGGCAGGGAACTCTGGAAACACCATATATTTT; CDR3aa: CASSLAGNSGNTIYF
v_gene: TRBV29-1; abundance: .; d_gene: TRBD1; j_gene: TRBJ2-3; CDR3nt: TGCAGCGCGGGGACAGGGTTTGCCACAGATACGCAGTATTTT; CDR3aa: CSAGTGFATDTQYF